The clone carrying this T cell receptor beta chain was picked up a small number of times. As yet, its antigen is unknown. TCRdb analysed the RT-PCR reads with MiXCR anew, one entry per CDR3 protein. The data contain hundreds of thousands of distinct CDR3 sequences, roughly 8.2% of them singletons. The V segment lost 2 bases and the J segment 4 bases; nucleotides outside the gene matches: 10. This CDR3 is 19 amino acids long. Per germline, CDR1 ENHRY and CDR2 SYGVKD. The sample belongs to a study of response to subunit inactivated influenza vaccine. Study-level results: It was the authors' suggestion that each seasonal influenza vaccination recruits few new T cells.

This TCR was sampled from a man aged 50 to 69 who received an inactivated influenza vaccine. This specimen consisted of PBMCs from blood, obtained roughly 24 months after vaccination. V gene TRBV10-3 combines with J gene TRBJ2-5, with TRBD2 identical over 16 bases. The CDR3 bases are TGTGCCATCAGTGAGCCTCCGGGACTAGCGGGGGGGGCTGCAGAGACCCAGTACTTC. Its protein product is CAISEPPGLAGGAAETQYF.